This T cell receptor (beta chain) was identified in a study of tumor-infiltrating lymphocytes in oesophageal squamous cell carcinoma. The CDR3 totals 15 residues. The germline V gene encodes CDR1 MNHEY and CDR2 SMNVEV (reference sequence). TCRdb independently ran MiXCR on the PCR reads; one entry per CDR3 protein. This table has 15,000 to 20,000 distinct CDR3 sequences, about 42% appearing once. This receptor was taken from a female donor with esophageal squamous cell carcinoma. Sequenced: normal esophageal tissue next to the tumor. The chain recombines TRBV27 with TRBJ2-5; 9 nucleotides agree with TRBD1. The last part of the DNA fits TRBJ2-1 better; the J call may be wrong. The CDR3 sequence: CASRNRGLAVNEQFF. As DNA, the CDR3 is TGTGCCAGCAGGAACAGGGGGCTAGCGGTCAATGAGCAGTTCTTC.